This record covers a single T cell receptor (beta chain). No antigen is known for it. No much larger clone is present one base from it, and per-base qualities are unavailable. Other nucleotide sequences from this sample produce the same CDR3. Preparation of the library involved the immunoSEQ multiplex PCR assay. A mixture of 60 forward primers for TCR Vbeta segments and 13 reverse primers for TCR Jbeta segments was used in the multiplex PCR. The CDR3 region of rearranged TCR beta genes was amplified from genomic DNA by a multiplex PCR assay. Amplified TCR beta libraries were sequenced as 87-base-pair reads on the Illumina HiSeq System. The authors processed their data as follows. In a later analysis, about 80 million unique TCR beta chains were counted across the roughly 700 repertoires, and some 10 million of these chains were shared by at least two donors. A nearest-neighbor algorithm error-corrected the raw reads and collapsed the reads into unique sequences, merging closely related sequences to remove PCR and sequencing errors. V, D and J gene segments were assigned by aligning CDR3 sequences to IMGT reference sequences. For a sequence to be retained, a match of at least six nucleotides to both a V gene segment and a J gene segment was required. A rearrangement was called productive if the CDR3 had no stop codons and remained in frame with V and J, and every other rearrangement was called non-productive. Following IMGT convention, CDR3 was defined as the stretch from the second conserved V-encoded cysteine up to the conserved J-encoded phenylalanine. Sequences without an unambiguous match to a single V gene segment were excluded from the earlier analysis of about 600 of the donors. In an earlier analysis of some 590 of the donors, a V segment was called functional when productive rearrangements were above 56.7%, and segregating when the standard deviation between donors exceeded 5%. To diagnose cytomegalovirus status from the catalog of TCR beta chain sequences, a statistical classification framework was built. A later analysis assigned V and J genes by comparing TCR nucleotide sequences with IMGT/GENE-DB human TR gene sequences. In a later analysis, CDR3 sequences and most-parsimonious VDJ recombination scenarios were assigned using the TCRdist pipeline. In a later analysis, every TCR beta chain was defined by the combination of its CDR3 amino acid sequence and its V-gene family, and reads without a unique V-gene family were dropped. To address suspected cross-contamination and a sequencing artifact, a later analysis removed 450 to 700 highly shared, low-generation-probability nucleotide sequences. In a later analysis, a clonal expansion index for each public chain was calculated from normalized within-repertoire ranks of inferred template counts. Generation probabilities in a later analysis came from a VDJ recombination model fitted to out-of-frame rearrangements, and those results were checked against IGoR. In a later analysis, TCR-TCR, TCR-HLA and TCR-CMV co-occurrence was scored with hypergeometric tests, and a repertoire-size bias correction was applied to TCR pairs. A later analysis estimated false discovery rates by permuting HLA or CMV assignments 20 times. In a later analysis, co-occurring TCRs were grouped using DBSCAN, with TCRdist sequence similarity added in when clustering inside HLA-allele-positive subsets. Co-occurrence clustering excluded repertoires with fewer than 30,000 or more than 120,000 public chains, plus five with anomalous nucleotide sharing. TCRdb took over this immuneACCESS table, retaining in-frame rearrangements with V and J assigned. Such tables are incomplete; in checked studies, under half of the missing clones stem from an unresolved V gene, and the remainder is unexplained. V, J and clone size were drawn from that table, and D and trimming were deduced from the DNA. The sample includes over 95,000 clones, with around 73% observed a single time. The top ten clonotypes cover around 3.2% of the sample.

The cohort consisted of 666 healthy bone marrow donors. Cohort members were all nominally healthy when sampled, although unrecorded immune exposures were likely present. The donor tested CMV seronegative and was one of the 352 seronegative cohort members. A peripheral blood sample was collected from each donor, and TCR beta sequencing was performed on peripheral blood mononuclear cells. Genomic DNA was extracted from the blood cell samples with the Qiagen DNeasy Blood Extraction Kit. For CDR1 and CDR2, the germline V gene lists SNHLY and FYNNEI. V loses 2 bases, J loses 4 bases, and the germline ends lie 11 bases apart. The cysteine opens and the phenylalanine closes a CDR3 of 14 amino acids. Only the CDR3 region is kept as DNA, spanning 42 bases read in frame from base 1. This sample stems from a study of cytomegalovirus exposure and HLA in healthy donors (dated by TCRdb to 2015 to 2018). Background on the whole study: In an earlier analysis of several hundred of the donors, 276 Gb of sequence data and 90 million to 120 million unique TCR beta sequences from 180 million or so T cells were reported. An early release covering about 600 HLA-typed donors comprised roughly 300 gigabases of sequencing data and 65 million to 100 million unique TCR sequences. Of the approximately 400 genotyped donors, approximately 80% fell in the genetic ancestry cluster associated with self-reported Caucasian donors. The study aimed to test whether signatures of past pathogen exposure could be identified by cataloging public T cell receptors. The T cell repertoires of 550 to 850 subjects were profiled by immunosequencing and related to cytomegalovirus serostatus. A separate validation cohort of roughly 110 different subjects was used in addition to the roughly 620-subject first cohort. The study combined high-throughput TCR immunosequencing, statistical association of individual TCRs with disease status, and machine learning to predict cytomegalovirus infection status. A later analysis re-analyzed previously published TCR beta repertoires from roughly 690 donors and added high-resolution HLA genotyping to study TCR occurrence patterns. In the later analysis, no new phenotypic data were used to find candidate immune exposures; instead, reliance was placed on TCR beta sequences and their occurrence across donors. To decide whether each TCR beta V gene segment behaved as functional or pseudogenic, an earlier analysis of some 580 of the donors relied on high-throughput TCR beta sequencing. Donor age, sex, ethnicity and CMV serostatus were compiled alongside the repertoire data. A later genetic analysis used genome-wide SNP genotypes for about three fifths of the 666 donors, treating that subset as a discovery cohort. Every repertoire in the discovery cohort had been generated on one and the same sequencing platform. HLA typing covered class I and class II loci at four-digit resolution. Typing coverage differed by locus: A, B, C, DRB1 and DQB1 were typed in roughly 620-630 donors, DQA1 in 522, DPA1 in around 610, and DPB1 in just under 490. Five DR-DQ haplotypes were handled as single units for association and clustering, since linkage in the cohort was strong. Across 300 to 500 genotyped donors of the cohort, an average of approximately 240,000 unique TCR beta nucleotide sequences per donor were sequenced, and roughly 20% of those sequences were non-productive. Findings and caveats that apply to the study as a whole: The 87-base-pair reads could not distinguish some IMGT-functional V segments, including TRBV6-2 and TRBV6-3, so those segments were excluded. In this cohort, only TCR beta chains were sequenced, and detectable features were limited by the absence of alpha or paired-chain data. Most CMV-associated TCR beta chains appeared to be HLA-restricted in a later analysis, and the HLA associations seemed to be driven largely by CMV exposure. Assigning TCR associations to individual alleles was difficult when HLA alleles, especially DR and DQ, strongly co-occurred. Specific HLA alleles were associated with 15,000 to 20,000 TCR beta sequences at a false discovery rate of 0.05 in a later analysis. The classifier was reported to diagnose cytomegalovirus status with high specificity and sensitivity in both the original and validation cohorts. Roughly uniform sequencing depth across donors was assumed in presence/absence analyses, although this assumption may not hold. An association between a missense DCLRE1C variant and V-gene and J-gene trimming of TCR beta chains was found in a later genetic analysis and replicated in an independent cohort. A later analysis found that HLA-associated TCR beta chains were more clonally expanded and had lower generation probabilities than equally common non-associated chains. Correlated functional status among segregating V segments might reflect linkage disequilibrium, but an unknown experimental factor could not be ruled out. A few of the identified cytomegalovirus-associated TCR beta chains were confirmed in vitro to be specific for cytomegalovirus antigens. In an earlier analysis of about 540 of the donors, most TCR beta V segments were observed in productive rearrangements about 87% or about 30% of the time, broadly matching IMGT annotations. Because some donors lacked HLA typing at each locus, the association tests relied only on the typed subset. Immune exposure information for the cohort was limited to CMV serostatus. Over 15 rarely observed V segments, including chromosome 9 orphons, were excluded from the earlier analysis of approximately 500 of the donors because counts were too low. While some public TCRs were present in many individuals, most TCR sequences turned up only very rarely across donors. A later analysis reported that several top co-occurrence clusters appeared linked to parvovirus B19, influenza, CMV and Epstein-Barr virus. A cluster of highly shared sequence variants was judged likely to be a technical artifact of the sequencing pipeline. A later genetic analysis reported fewer N-insertions in productive TCRs among donors in an Asian-associated ancestry cluster than the roughly 620-donor mean. In the study, about 150 TCR beta chains were listed as associated with cytomegalovirus. According to the authors, the approach could potentially be generalized to other disease states and immunological phenotypes. According to a later analysis, TCR association rates differed among HLA loci, with DRB1 alleles showing the most associated TCRs and HLA-C alleles showing the fewest. A further reported finding was that TCR beta sequences accurately predicted the HLA-A and HLA-B alleles for most subjects in the first cohort.

This receptor was identified in a man between 35 and 55 years old in good health and CMV-seronegative. What was sequenced was PBMCs. The chain couples TRBV2 to TRBJ1-2, with the D segment identity uncertain. The nucleotide sequence reads as follows: TGTGCCAGCAGTGAACAGGCCGCGGGCTATGGCTACACCTTC. It is translated as CASSEQAAGYGYTF.